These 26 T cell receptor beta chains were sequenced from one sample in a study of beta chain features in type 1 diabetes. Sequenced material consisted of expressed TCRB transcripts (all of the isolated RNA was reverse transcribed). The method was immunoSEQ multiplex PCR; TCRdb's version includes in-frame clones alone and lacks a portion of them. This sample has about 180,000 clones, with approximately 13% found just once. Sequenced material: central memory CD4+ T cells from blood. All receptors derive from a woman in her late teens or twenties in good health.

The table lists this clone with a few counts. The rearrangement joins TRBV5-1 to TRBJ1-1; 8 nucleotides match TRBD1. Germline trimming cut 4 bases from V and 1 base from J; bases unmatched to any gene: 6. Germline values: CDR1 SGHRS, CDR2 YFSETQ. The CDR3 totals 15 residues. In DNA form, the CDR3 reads TGCGCCAGCAGCAGCAGGACAGGGCGGAACACTGAAGCTTTCTTT. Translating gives CASSSRTGRNTEAFF.

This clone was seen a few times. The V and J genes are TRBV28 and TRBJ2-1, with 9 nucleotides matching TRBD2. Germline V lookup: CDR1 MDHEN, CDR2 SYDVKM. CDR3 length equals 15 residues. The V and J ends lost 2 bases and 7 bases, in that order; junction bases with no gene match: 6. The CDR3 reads CASSLIAGVGNEQFF. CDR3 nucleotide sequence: TGTGCCAGCAGTTTAATAGCGGGAGTGGGGAATGAGCAGTTCTTC.

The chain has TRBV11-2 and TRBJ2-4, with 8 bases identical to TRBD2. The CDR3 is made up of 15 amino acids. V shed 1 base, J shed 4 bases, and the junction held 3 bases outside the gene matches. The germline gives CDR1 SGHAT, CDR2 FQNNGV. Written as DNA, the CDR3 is TGTGCCAGCAGCTTAGTGGCTAGCGGGAAAAACATTCAGTACTTC. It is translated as CASSLVASGKNIQYF.

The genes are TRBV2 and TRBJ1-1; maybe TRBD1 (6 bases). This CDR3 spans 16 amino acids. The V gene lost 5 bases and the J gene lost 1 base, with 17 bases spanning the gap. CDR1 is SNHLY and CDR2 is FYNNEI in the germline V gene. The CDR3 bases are TGTGCCAGCAGTATTCCTAGGACAGACCCGAACACTGAAGCTTTCTTT. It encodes CASSIPRTDPNTEAFF.

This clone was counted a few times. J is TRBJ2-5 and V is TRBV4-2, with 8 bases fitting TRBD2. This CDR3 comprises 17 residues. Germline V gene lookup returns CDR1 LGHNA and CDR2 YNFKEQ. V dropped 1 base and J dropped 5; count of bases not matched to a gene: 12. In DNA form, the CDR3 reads TGTGCCAGCAGCCAAGCTCTGGGGGCGGGAGGTTCGGAGACCCAGTACTTC. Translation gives CASSQALGAGGSETQYF.

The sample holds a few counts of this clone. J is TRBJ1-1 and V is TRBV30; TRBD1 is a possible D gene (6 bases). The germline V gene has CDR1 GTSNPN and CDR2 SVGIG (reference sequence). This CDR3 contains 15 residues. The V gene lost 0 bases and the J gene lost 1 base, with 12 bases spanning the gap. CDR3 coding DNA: TGTGCCTGGAGTGTCGTCGAGACAGGGAACACTGAAGCTTTCTTT. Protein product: CAWSVVETGNTEAFF.

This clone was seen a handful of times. The DNA of the CDR3 is TGTGCCAGCAGCTTATATTCTTCGGGCTACAATGAGCAGTTCTTC. Translating it yields CASSLYSSGYNEQFF. The rearrangement uses TRBV7-3 and TRBJ2-1; no definite D call. Germline V CDR1 and CDR2: SGHTA, FQGTGA. Trimming took off 2 bases at V and 3 bases at J, with 11 bases between the two ends. CDR3 length: 15 residues.

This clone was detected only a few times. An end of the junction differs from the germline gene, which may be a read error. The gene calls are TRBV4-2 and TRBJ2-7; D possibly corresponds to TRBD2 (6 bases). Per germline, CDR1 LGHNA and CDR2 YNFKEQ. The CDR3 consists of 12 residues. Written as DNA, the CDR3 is TGTGCCAGCAGCTCCGGTAGGGCGGGGTGGTGGTTC. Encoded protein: CASSSGRAGWWF.

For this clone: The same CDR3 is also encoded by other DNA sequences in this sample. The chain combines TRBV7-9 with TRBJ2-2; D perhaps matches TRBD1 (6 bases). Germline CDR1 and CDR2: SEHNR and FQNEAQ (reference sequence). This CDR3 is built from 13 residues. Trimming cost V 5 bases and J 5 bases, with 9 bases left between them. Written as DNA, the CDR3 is TGTGCCAGCAGCCTTCAGGGGACCGGGGAGCTGTTTTTT. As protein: CASSLQGTGELFF. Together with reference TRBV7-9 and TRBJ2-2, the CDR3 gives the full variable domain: DTGVSQNPRHKITKRGQNVTFRCDPISEHNRLYWYRQTLGQGPEFLTYFQNEAQLEKSRLLSDRFSAERPKGSFSTLEIQRTEQGDSAMYLCASSLQGTGELFFGEGSRLTVL.

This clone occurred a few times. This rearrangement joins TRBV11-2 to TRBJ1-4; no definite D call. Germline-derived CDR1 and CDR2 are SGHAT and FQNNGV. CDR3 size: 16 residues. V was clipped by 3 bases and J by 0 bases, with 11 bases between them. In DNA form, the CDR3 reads TGTGCCAGCAGCTTTAGACTCTCCGCAACTAATGAAAAACTGTTTTTT. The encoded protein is CASSFRLSATNEKLFF.

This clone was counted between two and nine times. As DNA, the CDR3 is TGTGCCAGCTCACCACGGGACAGGGAGCAGTACTTC. This sequence encodes CASSPRDREQYF. This chain connects TRBV18 to TRBJ2-7; 8 bases line up with TRBD1. Germline lookup yields CDR1 KGHSH and CDR2 LQKENI. J lost 7 bases, V lost 1 base, and 0 bases had no gene match. The CDR3 sequence is 12 residues long.

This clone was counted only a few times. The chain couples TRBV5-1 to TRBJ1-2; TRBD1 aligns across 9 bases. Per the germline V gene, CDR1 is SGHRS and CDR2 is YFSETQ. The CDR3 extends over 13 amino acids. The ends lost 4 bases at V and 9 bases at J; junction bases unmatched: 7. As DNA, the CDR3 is TGCGCCAGCAGCGTGGGACAGGGTAGGAGCTACACCTTC. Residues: CASSVGQGRSYTF.

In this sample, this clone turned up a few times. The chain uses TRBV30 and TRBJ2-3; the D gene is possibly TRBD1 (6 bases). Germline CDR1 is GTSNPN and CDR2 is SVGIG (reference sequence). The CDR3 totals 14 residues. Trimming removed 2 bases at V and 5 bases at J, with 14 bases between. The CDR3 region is CAWSLGTTGDTQYF. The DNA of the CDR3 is TGTGCCTGGAGTCTCGGGACAACCGGAGATACGCAGTATTTT.

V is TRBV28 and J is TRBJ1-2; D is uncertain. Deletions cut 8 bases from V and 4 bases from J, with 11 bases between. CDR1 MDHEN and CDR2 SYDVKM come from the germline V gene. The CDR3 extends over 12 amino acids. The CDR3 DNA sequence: TGTGCCAGCGGTGCTACCCTCTATGGCTACACCTTC. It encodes CASGATLYGYTF.

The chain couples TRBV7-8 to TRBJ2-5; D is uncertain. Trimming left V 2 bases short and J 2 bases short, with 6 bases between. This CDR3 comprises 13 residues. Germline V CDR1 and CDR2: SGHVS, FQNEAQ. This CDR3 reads CASSLSHQETQYF. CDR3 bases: TGTGCCAGCAGCTTATCCCATCAAGAGACCCAGTACTTC.

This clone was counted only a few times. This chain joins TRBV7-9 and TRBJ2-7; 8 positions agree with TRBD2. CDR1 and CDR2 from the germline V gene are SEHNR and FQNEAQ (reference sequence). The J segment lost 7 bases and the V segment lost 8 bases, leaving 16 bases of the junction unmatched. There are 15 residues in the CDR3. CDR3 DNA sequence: TGTGCCAGCGGGATATTAGCGGGAAGTGGCGGAGAGCAGTACTTC. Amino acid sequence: CASGILAGSGGEQYF.

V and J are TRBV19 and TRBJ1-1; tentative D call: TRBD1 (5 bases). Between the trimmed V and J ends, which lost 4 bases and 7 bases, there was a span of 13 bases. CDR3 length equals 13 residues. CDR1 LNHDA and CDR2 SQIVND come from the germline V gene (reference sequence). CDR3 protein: CASSTNQQVEAFF. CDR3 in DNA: TGTGCCAGTAGTACAAACCAACAGGTTGAAGCTTTCTTT.

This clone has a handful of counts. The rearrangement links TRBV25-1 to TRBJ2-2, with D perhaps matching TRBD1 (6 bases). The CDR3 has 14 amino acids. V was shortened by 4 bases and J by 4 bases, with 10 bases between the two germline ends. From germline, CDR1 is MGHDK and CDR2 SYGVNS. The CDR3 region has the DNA TGTGCCAGCAGTGGGGACACGATCACCGGGGAGCTGTTTTTT. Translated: CASSGDTITGELFF.

The CDR3 DNA reads TGCAGCGTTGGTCGTACAAACTATGGCTACACCTTC. Amino acid sequence: CSVGRTNYGYTF. This chain uses TRBV29-1 with TRBJ1-2; no reliable D call. Trimming took 4 bases from V and 2 from J, leaving 8 bases between them. This CDR3 region has 12 residues. Germline V lookup: CDR1 SQVTM, CDR2 ANQGSEA.

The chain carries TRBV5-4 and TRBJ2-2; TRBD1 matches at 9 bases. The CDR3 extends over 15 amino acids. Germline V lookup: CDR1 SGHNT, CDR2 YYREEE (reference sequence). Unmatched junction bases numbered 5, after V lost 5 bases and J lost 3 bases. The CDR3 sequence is CASRTDRGYTGELFF. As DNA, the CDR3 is TGTGCCAGCAGGACGGACAGGGGATACACCGGGGAGCTGTTTTTT.

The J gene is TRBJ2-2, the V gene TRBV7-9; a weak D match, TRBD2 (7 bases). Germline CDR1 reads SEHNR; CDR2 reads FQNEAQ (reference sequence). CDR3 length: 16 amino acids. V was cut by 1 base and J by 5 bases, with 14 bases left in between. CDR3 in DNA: TGTGCCAGCAGCTTAGGCGCGCGGGGGCGAACCGGGGAGCTGTTTTTT. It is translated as CASSLGARGRTGELFF.

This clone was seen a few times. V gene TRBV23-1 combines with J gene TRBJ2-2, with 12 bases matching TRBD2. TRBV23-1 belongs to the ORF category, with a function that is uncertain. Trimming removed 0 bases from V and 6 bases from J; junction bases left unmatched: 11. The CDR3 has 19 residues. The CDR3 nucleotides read TGCGCCAGCAGTCAATCTGAGTCAAGACTAGCGGGAGAGCCCGGGGAGCTGTTTTTT. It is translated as CASSQSESRLAGEPGELFF.

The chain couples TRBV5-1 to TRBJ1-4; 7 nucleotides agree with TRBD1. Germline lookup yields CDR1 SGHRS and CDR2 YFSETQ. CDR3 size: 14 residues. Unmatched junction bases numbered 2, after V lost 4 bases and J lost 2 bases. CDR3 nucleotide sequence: TGCGCCAGCAGCCCGGGACAGACTAATGAAAAACTGTTTTTT. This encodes CASSPGQTNEKLFF.

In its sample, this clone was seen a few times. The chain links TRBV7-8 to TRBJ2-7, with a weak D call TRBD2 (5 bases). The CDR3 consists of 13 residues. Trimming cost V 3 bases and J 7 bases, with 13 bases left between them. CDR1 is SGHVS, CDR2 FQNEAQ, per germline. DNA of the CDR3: TGTGCCAGCAGCTTCACCCCCTCGGGAGAGCAGTACTTC. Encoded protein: CASSFTPSGEQYF.

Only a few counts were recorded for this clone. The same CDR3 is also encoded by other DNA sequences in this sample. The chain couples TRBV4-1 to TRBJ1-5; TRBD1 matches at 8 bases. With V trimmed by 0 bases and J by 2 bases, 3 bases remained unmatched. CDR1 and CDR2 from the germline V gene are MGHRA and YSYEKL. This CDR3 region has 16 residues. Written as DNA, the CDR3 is TGCGCCAGCAGCCAAGATCCGGGACAGGGCAATCAGCCCCAGCATTTT. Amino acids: CASSQDPGQGNQPQHF.

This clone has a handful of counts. As DNA, the CDR3 is TGTGCCAGTAGTCTCACTTTTCGTACCGAGCAGTACTTC. It is translated as CASSLTFRTEQYF. The chain employs TRBV19 and TRBJ2-7; D not resolved. This CDR3 spans 13 amino acids. The germline CDR1 and CDR2 sequences are LNHDA and SQIVND (reference sequence). Trimming left V 5 bases short and J 6 bases short, with 14 bases between.